This T cell receptor beta chain comes out of a study of T cell responses to AZD1222 COVID-19 vaccine. Study-wide results and limits: Clonal diversity was possibly underestimated, and the donors were mostly white British, with more females.

As to this clone: Its antigen is not known.

Germline V gene data show CDR1 as MNHEY and CDR2 as SMNVEV (reference sequence). V was pared by 5 bases and J by 3 bases, with 14 bases between. This CDR3 contains 15 residues. Profiled with immunoSEQ multiplex PCR; TCRdb holds only in-frame clones, not every one. The data show under 80,000 clones, about nine tenths seen once. The V gene is TRBV27, the J gene TRBJ2-1; D is possibly TRBD1 (6 bases). This clonotype was obtained from an adult in good health. The sequencing used peripheral blood, collected on day 0 of AZD1222 vaccination. The CDR3 DNA reads TGTGCCAGCAGTCCGCCGGGACAAAACTACAATGAGCAGTTCTTC. Translation: CASSPPGQNYNEQFF.